The 10 T cell receptor beta chains below were found in one sample sequenced in a study of long-term antiretroviral therapy in people with HIV. Investigators performed immunoSEQ version v3.0 at survey level. Libraries were prepared by immunoSEQ multiplex PCR; TCRdb keeps only in-frame clonotypes and omits some of them. The sample lists about 16,000 clones; over 70% were seen once. The sequences come from unsorted PBMCs, collected 1.5 years before starting antiretroviral therapy. These TCRs come from a woman in her forties or fifties with HIV.

The V gene is TRBV6-5, the J gene TRBJ2-5, with D possibly being TRBD1 (7 bases). The length of the CDR3 is 13 residues. Trimming left V 5 bases short and J 5 bases short, with 12 bases between. CDR1 and CDR2 (germline): MNHEY, SVGAGI. CDR3 sequence (DNA): TGTGCCAGCAGTAGGACAGGAGGGGAGACCCAGTACTTC. Protein sequence: CASSRTGGETQYF.

The chain recombines TRBV27 with TRBJ1-5; TRBD1 might be the D (6 bases). Germline CDR1 reads MNHEY; CDR2 reads SMNVEV (reference sequence). CDR3 size: 14 residues. With 2 bases removed from V and 3 bases from J, the gap between germline ends came to 8 bases. CDR3 in DNA: TGTGCCAGCAGTTTAGGGGGGCACAATCAGCCCCAGCATTTT. Amino acids: CASSLGGHNQPQHF.

This chain joins TRBV2 and TRBJ2-1; no firm D call. The germline CDR1 and CDR2 sequences are SNHLY and FYNNEI. This CDR3 has 11 residues. Trimming cost V 7 bases and J 9 bases, with 10 bases left between them. DNA of the CDR3: TGTGCCAGCAACACAGTTGGTGAGCAGTTCTTC. This translates into CASNTVGEQFF.

The chain couples TRBV6-5 to TRBJ2-3; 9 bases align to TRBD2. The germline CDR1 and CDR2 sequences are MNHEY and SVGAGI. The ends lost 8 bases at V and 7 bases at J; junction bases unmatched: 13. The CDR3 is 15 amino acids. CDR3 sequence (DNA): TGTGCCAGCCGCTCTTTAGCGGGGGCCGGACATACGCAGTATTTT. Amino acid sequence: CASRSLAGAGHTQYF.

The J gene is TRBJ2-5, the V gene TRBV14, with a possible D match to TRBD2 (7 bases). This CDR3 is built from 14 residues. Germline-derived CDR1 and CDR2 are SGHDN and FVKESK. V dropped 6 bases and J dropped 5 bases, with 16 bases sitting between them. The DNA of the CDR3 is TGTGCCAGCAGTAGAGAGGGGGGGCCGGAGACCCAGTACTTC. Translation gives CASSREGGPETQYF.

CDR3 amino acids: CASSLAEGRNNSPLHF. In DNA form, the CDR3 reads TGCGCCAGCAGCTTGGCCGAAGGGCGAAATAATTCACCCCTCCACTTT. The chain employs TRBV5-1 and TRBJ1-6; D not resolved. The CDR3 is 16 amino acids. The ends were cut back, 0 bases at V and 5 bases at J, with 12 bases in the middle. Germline CDR1 reads SGHRS; CDR2 reads YFSETQ.

This chain links TRBV6-1 with TRBJ2-7; 8 nucleotides match TRBD1. CDR1 and CDR2 (germline): MNHNS, SASEGT. V shed 4 bases, J shed 3 bases, and the junction held 5 bases outside the gene matches. This CDR3 has 14 residues. The CDR3 DNA reads as TGTGCCAGCAGTGGCCAACAGGGGGTCTACGAGCAGTACGTC. Amino acids: CASSGQQGVYEQYV.

V is TRBV27 and J is TRBJ2-7; 10 bases agree with TRBD2. V lost 2 bases to trimming and J lost 7 bases; unmatched junction nucleotides: 17. Germline loops: CDR1 MNHEY, CDR2 SMNVEV (reference sequence). The CDR3 consists of 18 residues. In DNA form, the CDR3 reads TGTGCCAGCAGTTTAAACCCGCGGCTAGCGGGGGCCGATAGGGAGCAGTACTTC. It yields the protein CASSLNPRLAGADREQYF.

This rearrangement joins TRBV14 to TRBJ1-5, with D unresolved. CDR3 length: 13 amino acids. Trimming removed 1 base from V and 5 bases from J, with 6 bases in between. Germline values: CDR1 SGHDN, CDR2 FVKESK. Written as DNA, the CDR3 is TGTGCCAGCAGCCAAGTAGCGCATCAGCCCCAGCATTTT. Encoded protein: CASSQVAHQPQHF.

This clone was observed a single time. The rearrangement joins TRBV6-5 to TRBJ1-5, with no clear D. V was cut by 6 bases and J by 1 base, with 10 bases left in between. Germline values: CDR1 MNHEY, CDR2 SVGAGI. The length of the CDR3 is 14 residues. The CDR3 bases are TGTGCCAGCAGGGATTTCAGGAGCAATCAGCCCCAGCATTTT. It translates to CASRDFRSNQPQHF.